The rows below give T cell receptor beta chains drawn from one sample of a study of shared clonotypes between healthy human individuals. Produced via immunoSEQ multiplex PCR; TCRdb's table is partial and in-frame only. The sample shows millions of clones, 93% of them seen only once. Sequencing was carried out using naive CD8+ T cells from PBMCs. Receptors were obtained from a man younger than 30 in good health. Some clones in this sample may be carry-over from other donors' samples. The CDR3 runs from the conserved cysteine through the conserved F or W. Fields, in order: clone size, D gene, V gene, J gene, CDR3 DNA, CDR3 protein. A D gene is named only where the DNA matches it firmly. Clone size, where shown, is once, few, many, or a class for clones that have expanded.

size: .; D: .; V: TRBV21-1; J: TRBJ2-2; DNA: TGTGCCAGCTACTCCCCGGACAGGGGGCTTCCTCAGGGGCGGGAGCTTCCCGGGGAGCTGTTTTTT; CDR3: CASYSPDRGLPQGRELPGELFF
size: .; D: .; V: TRBV29-1; J: TRBJ1-3; DNA: TGCAGCGTTGAAGAATCTGGAAACACCATATATTTT; CDR3: CSVEESGNTIYF
size: .; D: .; V: TRBV28; J: TRBJ1-5; DNA: TGTGCCAGCAGTTTCCGGGTGTTCGATAGGGGTCAGCCCCAGCATTTT; CDR3: CASSFRVFDRGQPQHF
size: .; D: .; V: TRBV11-2; J: TRBJ2-7; DNA: TGTGCCAGCAGCTTAGAGATCGGGGACGGACACTACGAGCAGTACTTC; CDR3: CASSLEIGDGHYEQYF
size: .; D: .; V: TRBV6-6; J: TRBJ2-7; DNA: TGTGCCAGCAGCTATACCGAAGGGCCCTCCTACGAGCAGTACTTC; CDR3: CASSYTEGPSYEQYF
size: .; D: .; V: TRBV4-3; J: TRBJ2-5; DNA: TGCGCCAGCAGCCAAGGGTGGGGCGGGACCGAAGAGACCCAGTACTTC; CDR3: CASSQGWGGTEETQYF
size: once; D: .; V: TRBV2; J: TRBJ2-5; DNA: TGTGCCAGCAGTGATGCTGGCCCTGCAGAGACCCAGTACTTC; CDR3: CASSDAGPAETQYF
size: .; D: .; V: TRBV27; J: TRBJ2-7; DNA: TGTGCCAGCAGTTCGGGAACTAGCTACGAGCAGTACTTC; CDR3: CASSSGTSYEQYF
size: once; D: .; V: TRBV27; J: TRBJ2-2; DNA: TGTGCCAGCAGCCACCGAGCGGCGGTCCCGAACACCGGGGAGCTGTTTTTT; CDR3: CASSHRAAVPNTGELFF
size: .; D: TRBD1; V: TRBV7-6; J: TRBJ2-4; DNA: TGTGCCAGCAGCTTAGGGACAGGGACCATTCAGTACTTC; CDR3: CASSLGTGTIQYF
size: .; D: .; V: TRBV7-3; J: TRBJ2-5; DNA: TGTGCCAGCAGCCGATGGGACATACCGGAGACCCAGTACTTC; CDR3: CASSRWDIPETQYF
size: .; D: .; V: TRBV18; J: TRBJ1-1; DNA: TGTGCCAGCTCACCGGGGGACACTGAAGCTTTCTTT; CDR3: CASSPGDTEAFF
size: .; D: TRBD1; V: TRBV2; J: TRBJ1-2; DNA: TGTGCCGCCCCGACAGGGGACGGCTACACCTTC; CDR3: CAAPTGDGYTF
size: .; D: TRBD2; V: TRBV9; J: TRBJ2-1; DNA: TGTGCCAGCAGTGGAAGCGGGAGTCTCTCCAATGAGCAGTTCTTC; CDR3: CASSGSGSLSNEQFF
size: .; D: .; V: TRBV7-3; J: TRBJ2-1; DNA: TGTGCCAGCAGCATAGCGGTTGAAGGAAGGGGAACTGAGCAGTTCTTC; CDR3: CASSIAVEGRGTEQFF
size: .; D: TRBD1; V: TRBV6-5; J: TRBJ1-1; DNA: TGTGCCAGCAGTTACTCGACAGGGGGCGACACTGAAGCTTTCTTT; CDR3: CASSYSTGGDTEAFF
size: once; D: .; V: TRBV7-9; J: TRBJ2-5; DNA: TGTGCCAGCAGCTCTCACGGGATCCTCGGGGCCCAGTACTTC; CDR3: CASSSHGILGAQYF
size: .; D: TRBD1; V: TRBV7-6; J: TRBJ1-2; DNA: TGTGCCAGCAGCTTATTGGCAGGGGGCATGGATGGCTACACCTTC; CDR3: CASSLLAGGMDGYTF
size: .; D: TRBD2; V: TRBV5-1; J: TRBJ2-1; DNA: TGCGCCAGCAGCCTGGGACTAGAAAAGTTCTTC; CDR3: CASSLGLEKFF
size: .; D: TRBD2; V: TRBV27; J: TRBJ2-4; DNA: TGTGCCAGCAGTGTAGGACTAGCGGTAGCCAAAAACATTCAGTACTTC; CDR3: CASSVGLAVAKNIQYF
size: .; D: .; V: TRBV28; J: TRBJ2-7; DNA: TGTGCCAGCAGTTTGAGTCCCAGCTACGAGCAGTACTTC; CDR3: CASSLSPSYEQYF
size: .; D: .; V: TRBV5-1; J: TRBJ1-1; DNA: TGCGCCAGCAGCTTGGCCGAGGATTTAGCTGAAGCTTTCTTT; CDR3: CASSLAEDLAEAFF
size: .; D: TRBD1; V: TRBV4-1; J: TRBJ1-2; DNA: TGCGCCAGCAACCGGGGACAGGCGGATGGCTACACCTTC; CDR3: CASNRGQADGYTF
size: .; D: .; V: TRBV30; J: TRBJ2-1; DNA: TGTGCCTGGAGTGTAAGTTGGCCTAGCGAACAGGACTACAATGAGCAGTTCTTC; CDR3: CAWSVSWPSEQDYNEQFF
size: .; D: .; V: TRBV6-1; J: TRBJ2-2; DNA: TGTGCCAGCAGTGAGTGGGGGTTATCGAACACCGGGGAGCTGTTTTTT; CDR3: CASSEWGLSNTGELFF
size: .; D: .; V: TRBV11-2; J: TRBJ2-4; DNA: TGTGCCAGCAGCTCACTGGTAGGGGACATTCAGTACTTC; CDR3: CASSSLVGDIQYF
size: .; D: TRBD1; V: TRBV11-2; J: TRBJ1-1; DNA: TGTGCCAGCAGCCACTACGACAGGGGGGGTGATGAAGCTTTCTTT; CDR3: CASSHYDRGGDEAFF
size: .; D: .; V: TRBV6-1; J: TRBJ2-7; DNA: TGTGCCAGCAGTGAAAGCCCCTACGAGCAGTACTTC; CDR3: CASSESPYEQYF
size: .; D: .; V: TRBV7-9; J: TRBJ1-4; DNA: TGTGCCAGCAGCTTAGGCCCGGGCCCGGGAGATGAAAAACTGTTTTTT; CDR3: CASSLGPGPGDEKLFF
size: .; D: .; V: TRBV14; J: TRBJ1-1; DNA: TGTGCCAGCAGCCAAGGGGTGGGCCTGAACACTGAAGCTTTCTTT; CDR3: CASSQGVGLNTEAFF
size: .; D: TRBD1; V: TRBV27; J: TRBJ1-1; DNA: TGTGCCAGCAGTGCCGGACAGGGGACCATGAACACTGAAGCTTTCTTT; CDR3: CASSAGQGTMNTEAFF
size: .; D: TRBD1; V: TRBV7-9; J: TRBJ2-5; DNA: TGTGCCAGCAGCCCAGGACAGGGGGATTGGGAGACCCAGTACTTC; CDR3: CASSPGQGDWETQYF
size: .; D: .; V: TRBV4-2; J: TRBJ2-1; DNA: TGTGCCAGCAGCCAAGATCAAGGGAGCTCCTACAATGAGCAGTTCTTC; CDR3: CASSQDQGSSYNEQFF
size: .; D: TRBD1; V: TRBV6-1; J: TRBJ2-7; DNA: TGTGCCAGCAGTAGCGACAGGGGTTCCTACGAGCAGTACTTC; CDR3: CASSSDRGSYEQYF
size: .; D: .; V: TRBV7-9; J: TRBJ2-3; DNA: TGTGCCAGCAGCTCCGGACACGATACGCAGTATTTT; CDR3: CASSSGHDTQYF
size: .; D: .; V: TRBV18; J: TRBJ2-1; DNA: TGTGCCAGCTCACCACCCGTGGAGCACAATGAGCAGTTCTTC; CDR3: CASSPPVEHNEQFF
size: .; D: .; V: TRBV27; J: TRBJ2-1; DNA: TGTGCCGTGGCAGGCCGAACCGAAGCCCCGTCCTACAATGAGCAGTTCTTC; CDR3: CAVAGRTEAPSYNEQFF
size: .; D: .; V: TRBV6-4; J: TRBJ1-5; DNA: TGTGCCAGCCCCTCGTCATCCTCTATCCATAGCAATCAGCCCCAGCATTTT; CDR3: CASPSSSSIHSNQPQHF
size: .; D: .; V: TRBV27; J: TRBJ1-1; DNA: TGTGCCAGCAGTTCCTGGACCGCGAGCACTGAAGCTTTCTTT; CDR3: CASSSWTASTEAFF
size: once; D: TRBD2; V: TRBV9; J: TRBJ2-3; DNA: TGTGCCAGCAGCCCGGGAGCGGGAGGAACGACAGATACGCAGTATTTT; CDR3: CASSPGAGGTTDTQYF
size: .; D: .; V: TRBV4-1; J: TRBJ2-2; DNA: TGCGCCAGCAGCCAAGATTCTCGGACAACCCGCACCGGGGAGCTGTTTTTT; CDR3: CASSQDSRTTRTGELFF
size: .; D: .; V: TRBV11-2; J: TRBJ2-3; DNA: TGTGCCAGCAGTCGAGGAGTACCAGATACGCAGTATTTT; CDR3: CASSRGVPDTQYF
size: .; D: TRBD2; V: TRBV11-2; J: TRBJ2-1; DNA: TGTGCCAGCAGCTATCTAGCGGGAGCGGGTGAGCAGTTCTTC; CDR3: CASSYLAGAGEQFF
size: once; D: TRBD2; V: TRBV29-1; J: TRBJ2-7; DNA: TGCAGCGTAGGGACTAGCGGGAGTTACGAGCAGTACTTC; CDR3: CSVGTSGSYEQYF
size: .; D: .; V: TRBV9; J: TRBJ2-7; DNA: TGTGCCAGCAGCCCCTCAAGCCCGCGGGGAGGCGAGCAGTACTTC; CDR3: CASSPSSPRGGEQYF
size: .; D: .; V: TRBV28; J: TRBJ1-2; DNA: TGTGCCAGCACCATGTGGGCAGGGGTCGGCTATGGCTACACCTTC; CDR3: CASTMWAGVGYGYTF
size: .; D: .; V: TRBV5-1; J: TRBJ2-3; DNA: TGCGCCAGCAGTTCCTGGTTGGCAGATACGCAGTATTTT; CDR3: CASSSWLADTQYF
size: .; D: .; V: TRBV9; J: TRBJ2-7; DNA: TGTGCCAGCAGCGTACGCGCTACGTCGTTTGTTGGAGAGCAGTACTTC; CDR3: CASSVRATSFVGEQYF
size: .; D: .; V: TRBV4-2; J: TRBJ2-7; DNA: TGTGCCAGCAGCCCGCCCGAGGGGGGCTACGAGCAGTACTTC; CDR3: CASSPPEGGYEQYF
size: .; D: TRBD2; V: TRBV9; J: TRBJ2-1; DNA: TGTGCCAGCAGCCCCATTGGCGCACAGCGGGAGTTCGGTGAGCAGTTCTTC; CDR3: CASSPIGAQREFGEQFF
size: .; D: .; V: TRBV15; J: TRBJ2-1; DNA: TGTGCCACCAGCAGACCCCATGGGTACAATGAGCAGTTCTTC; CDR3: CATSRPHGYNEQFF